This T cell receptor beta chain was recovered during a study of blood T cell repertoires in COVID-19. The assay was immunoSEQ multiplex PCR, and TCRdb's table has in-frame clones only and misses some. The sample contains around 230,000 clones, about nine tenths of which appear only once. Germline assignment: CDR1 MNHEY and CDR2 SMNVEV (reference sequence). After removal of 2 bases from V and 0 bases from J, the junction contained 14 bases not matched to a gene. The CDR3 has 19 residues. The sample was PBMCs or T cells enriched from blood (not recorded which). This clonotype originated in a man younger than 35 with acute COVID-19. The chain recombines TRBV27 with TRBJ1-1; 8 bases line up with TRBD1. The CDR3 DNA is TGTGCCAGCAGTTTAGATCGCCCCGACAGGGGACTGGTGAACACTGAAGCTTTCTTT. Translating gives CASSLDRPDRGLVNTEAFF.